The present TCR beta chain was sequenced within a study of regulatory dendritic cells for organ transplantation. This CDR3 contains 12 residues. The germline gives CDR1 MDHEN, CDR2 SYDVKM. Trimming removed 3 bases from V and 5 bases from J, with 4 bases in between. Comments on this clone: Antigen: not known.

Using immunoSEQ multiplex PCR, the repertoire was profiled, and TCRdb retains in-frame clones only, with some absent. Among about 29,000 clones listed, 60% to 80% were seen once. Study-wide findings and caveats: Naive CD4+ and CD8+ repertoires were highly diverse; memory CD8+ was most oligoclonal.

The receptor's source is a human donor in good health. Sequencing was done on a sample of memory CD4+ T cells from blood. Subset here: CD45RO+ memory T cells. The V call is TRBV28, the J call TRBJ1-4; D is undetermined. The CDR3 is CASSLANEKLFF. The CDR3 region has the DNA TGTGCCAGCAGTTTGGCAAATGAAAAACTGTTTTTT. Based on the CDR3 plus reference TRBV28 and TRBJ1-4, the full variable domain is DVKVTQSSRYLVKRTGEKVFLECVQDMDHENMFWYRQDPGLGLRLIYFSYDVKMKEKGDIPEGYSVSREKKERFSLILESASTNQTSMYLCASSLANEKLFFGSGTQLSVL.